A single sample gave rise to the 5 T cell receptor beta chains below, sequenced in a study of blood T cell repertoires in COVID-19. Produced via immunoSEQ multiplex PCR; TCRdb's table is partial and in-frame only. There are 160,000 or so clones in the sample; around 85% occur only once, and 8% to 13% lies in the top ten. Sequencing was done on a sample of peripheral blood. These TCRs come from a man between 60 and 75 years old with active or convalescent COVID-19.

The J gene is TRBJ2-3, the V gene TRBV20-1; tentatively, D is TRBD1 (5 bases). The CDR3 spans 11 residues. Germline values: CDR1 DFQATT, CDR2 SNEGSKA (reference sequence). The ends were cut back, 3 bases at V and 9 bases at J, with 10 bases in the middle. The CDR3 DNA is TGCAGTGCTAGCCCGGACAACACGCAGTATTTT. Its translation: CSASPDNTQYF.

The chain carries TRBV10-3 and TRBJ1-1; 9 bases map to TRBD1. The CDR3 totals 15 residues. J was trimmed by 1 base and V by 6 bases; bases with no gene match: 6. Germline CDR1 and CDR2: ENHRY and SYGVKD. Here the CDR3 reads CAIRDLGQGNTEAFF. CDR3 DNA: TGTGCCATCAGGGATTTGGGACAGGGGAACACTGAAGCTTTCTTT.

Judged by abundance, this clone is medium-sized (0.01 to 0.1%). The gene calls are TRBV13 and TRBJ1-4; 7 bases agree with TRBD1. This CDR3 region has 12 residues. J lost 8 bases, V lost 7 bases, and 4 bases had no gene match. CDR1 is PRHDT, CDR2 FYEKMQ, per germline (reference sequence). The CDR3 sequence is CASNRGNEKLFF. CDR3 nucleotide sequence: TGTGCCAGCAACAGGGGTAACGAAAAACTGTTTTTT.

The genes are TRBV6-5 and TRBJ1-4; 7 bases match TRBD1. V was pared by 6 bases and J by 7 bases, with 8 bases of the junction left unmatched. Per germline, CDR1 MNHEY and CDR2 SVGAGI. This CDR3 comprises 14 residues. CDR3 coding DNA: TGTGCCAGCAGATCAGGACAGGCAATTGAAAAACTGTTTTTT. Translating it yields CASRSGQAIEKLFF.

The DNA of the CDR3 is TGTGCCAGCAGCTTGGGACAGGGGATCTACGAGCAGTACTTC. This codes for CASSLGQGIYEQYF. The chain uses TRBV5-8 and TRBJ2-7; TRBD1 matches 8 bases. This CDR3 region has 14 residues. V lost 0 bases, J lost 3 bases, and 2 bases stayed unmatched. The germline V gene encodes CDR1 SGHTS and CDR2 YDEGEE.